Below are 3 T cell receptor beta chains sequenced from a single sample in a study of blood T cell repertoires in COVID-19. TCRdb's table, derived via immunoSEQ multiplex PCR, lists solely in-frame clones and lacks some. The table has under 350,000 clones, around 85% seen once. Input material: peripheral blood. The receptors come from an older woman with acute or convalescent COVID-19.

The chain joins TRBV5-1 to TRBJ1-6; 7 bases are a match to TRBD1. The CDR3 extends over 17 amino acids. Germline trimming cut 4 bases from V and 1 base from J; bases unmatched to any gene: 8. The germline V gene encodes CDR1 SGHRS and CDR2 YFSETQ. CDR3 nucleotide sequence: TGCGCCAGCAGCAACCGACAGGGTGCATCCTATAATTCACCCCTCCACTTT. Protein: CASSNRQGASYNSPLHF.

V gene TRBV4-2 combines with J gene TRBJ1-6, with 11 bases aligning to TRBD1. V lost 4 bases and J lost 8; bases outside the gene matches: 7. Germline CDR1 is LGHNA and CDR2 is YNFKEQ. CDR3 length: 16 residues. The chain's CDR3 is CASSLRTGGLDSPLHF. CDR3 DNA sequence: TGTGCCAGCAGCCTTCGGACAGGGGGCTTAGATTCACCCCTCCACTTT.

The CDR3 DNA reads as TGTGCCAGCAGTTACCCAGCCCGGGGGGGCAATGAGCAGTTCTTC. This translates into CASSYPARGGNEQFF. The chain links TRBV6-2 or TRBV6-3 to TRBJ2-1; TRBD2 matches at 8 bases. With 2 bases clipped from V and 6 bases from J, the junction kept 6 bases outside the gene matches. Germline V CDR1 and CDR2: MNHEY, SVGEGT. This CDR3 region has 15 residues.